This TCR beta chain was found in a study of T-cell memory formation after mild COVID-19. CDR3 length equals 15 residues. Germline-derived CDR1 and CDR2 are SEHNR and FQNEAQ (reference sequence). Trimming cost V 4 bases and J 0 bases, with 7 bases left between them. Points on this clonotype: What it binds is not known.

TCRdb reanalysed the 5' RACE reads using MiXCR and keeps one entry per CDR3 protein. Among about 470,000 distinct CDR3 sequences listed, 20% to 30% were seen once. Study-level points and caveats: Balance between CD4 and CD8 was seen in clones contracting day 15 to 85, and a CD4+ lean was seen in later expanders. Still unconfirmed is whether the second-wave clones peaking on day 37 recognized SARS-CoV-2. The main location of contracting CD4+ clones was CM and EM, and that of contracting CD8+ clones was EMRA. Memory sampled before infection contained some responding clones, suggesting cross-reactive memory joined.

The specimen sequenced was PBMCs or a T cell subset sorted from them (not recorded which). The chain has TRBV7-9 and TRBJ2-6; weak D call: TRBD1 (5 bases). The TCR comes from an adult woman who had mild COVID-19 (a few samples of this study predate the infection). Cell type and time point are not known. The CDR3 DNA follows: TGTGCCAGCAGCTCGACAGACTCTGGGGCCAACGTCCTGACTTTC. Protein sequence: CASSSTDSGANVLTF.